The clone carrying this T cell receptor beta chain has a count of ten or more. Patients had received no treatment of any kind before thyroid surgery. TCRdb re-called the PCR reads with MiXCR. This table holds roughly 30,000 clones, around a fifth found once. The data belong to a study of metastatic and nonmetastatic thyroid tumors. Study at large: For malignant and benign thyroid patients, tumor or nodule tissue and blood were the sources whose repertoires were compared.

Sequencing used blood. The sequence came from a female donor with papillary thyroid cancer or a benign thyroid nodule (not recorded which). Some clones in this sample may be carry-over from other donors' samples.

CDR3 sequence (DNA): TGCAGTGCTTTGGGGACGCGGGATGGTGGGGCCAACGTCCTGACTTTC. Translated: CSALGTRDGGANVLTF. This chain links TRBV20-1 with TRBJ2-6; maybe TRBD2 (6 bases). The CDR3 contains 16 residues. The ends were cut back, 5 bases at V and 3 bases at J, with 17 bases in the middle. Germline CDR1 reads DFQATT; CDR2 reads SNEGSKA (reference sequence).